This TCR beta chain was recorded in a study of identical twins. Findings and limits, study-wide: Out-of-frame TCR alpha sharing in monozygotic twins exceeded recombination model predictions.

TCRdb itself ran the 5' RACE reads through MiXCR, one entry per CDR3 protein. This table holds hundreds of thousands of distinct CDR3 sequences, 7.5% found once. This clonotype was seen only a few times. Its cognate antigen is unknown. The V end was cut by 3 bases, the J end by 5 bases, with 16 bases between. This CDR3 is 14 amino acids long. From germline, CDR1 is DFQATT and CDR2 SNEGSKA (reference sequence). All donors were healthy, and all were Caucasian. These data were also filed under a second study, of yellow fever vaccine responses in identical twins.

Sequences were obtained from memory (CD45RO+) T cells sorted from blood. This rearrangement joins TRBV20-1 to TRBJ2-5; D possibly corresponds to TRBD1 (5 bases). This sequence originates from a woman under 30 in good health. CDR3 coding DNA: TGCAGTGCTAGCCCCCTAGGGGTTCGGGAGACCCAGTACTTC. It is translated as CSASPLGVRETQYF.